A selection of T cell receptor beta chains follows, all from one sample in a study of T-cell reconstitution after alpha-beta-depleted transplantation in children. TCRdb called the PCR reads again in MiXCR, with one record for every CDR3 protein. The sample holds hundreds of thousands of distinct CDR3 sequences, over 25% seen once. The sequences come from PBMCs from the stem cell graft donor, collected from the stem cell graft. These receptors were taken from a human donor who donated a stem cell graft to a child with aplastic anemia. Both conserved end residues are part of each CDR3. Fields, in order: V gene, clone size, D gene, J gene, CDR3 protein, CDR3 DNA. The D gene is left open where the match is weak. Clone size is not always given. Where it is, it says once, few, many or a class for expanded clones.

v_call: TRBV20-1; clone_size: .; d_call: TRBD2; j_call: TRBJ2-7; cdr3_aa: CSARGLAGGQLYEQYF; cdr3_nt: TGCAGTGCTAGGGGACTAGCGGGAGGACAACTCTACGAGCAGTACTTC
v_call: TRBV6-1; clone_size: .; d_call: TRBD1; j_call: TRBJ2-7; cdr3_aa: CASSGTGGSYEQYF; cdr3_nt: TGTGCCAGTTCCGGGACAGGGGGCTCCTACGAGCAGTACTTC
v_call: TRBV7-3; clone_size: .; d_call: TRBD2; j_call: TRBJ2-2; cdr3_aa: CASREAGLNTGELFF; cdr3_nt: TGTGCCAGCAGGGAAGCGGGGCTGAACACCGGGGAGCTGTTTTTT
v_call: TRBV29-1; clone_size: many; d_call: .; j_call: TRBJ1-1; cdr3_aa: CSGTLNTEAFF; cdr3_nt: TGCAGCGGGACCCTGAACACTGAAGCTTTCTTT
v_call: TRBV20-1; clone_size: few; d_call: TRBD2; j_call: TRBJ2-1; cdr3_aa: CSARGLNTYNEQFF; cdr3_nt: TGCAGTGCTAGGGGACTAAACACCTACAATGAGCAGTTCTTC
v_call: TRBV12-3/TRBV12-4; clone_size: few; d_call: .; j_call: TRBJ2-5; cdr3_aa: CASSGLGGETQYF; cdr3_nt: TGTGCCAGCAGTGGACTGGGTGGCGAGACCCAGTACTTC
v_call: TRBV5-1; clone_size: once; d_call: TRBD2; j_call: TRBJ2-4; cdr3_aa: CASSANLAGGKNIQYF; cdr3_nt: TGCGCCAGCAGCGCAAATCTAGCGGGAGGGAAAAACATTCAGTACTTC
v_call: TRBV18; clone_size: .; d_call: .; j_call: TRBJ2-7; cdr3_aa: CASSPVPGVTSYEQYF; cdr3_nt: TGTGCCAGCTCACCTGTTCCGGGGGTGACTTCCTACGAGCAGTACTTC
v_call: TRBV25-1; clone_size: once; d_call: .; j_call: TRBJ2-2; cdr3_aa: CASSFAGHAGELFF; cdr3_nt: TGTGCCAGCAGTTTTGCAGGGCATGCCGGGGAGCTGTTTTTT
v_call: TRBV20-1; clone_size: .; d_call: TRBD2; j_call: TRBJ2-1; cdr3_aa: CSAGTSGRYSNEQFF; cdr3_nt: TGCAGTGCTGGGACTAGCGGGAGATACTCCAATGAGCAGTTCTTC
v_call: TRBV18; clone_size: .; d_call: .; j_call: TRBJ2-1; cdr3_aa: CASSPPGQSSYNEQFF; cdr3_nt: TGTGCCAGCTCACCACCTGGACAGAGCTCCTACAATGAGCAGTTCTTC
v_call: TRBV6-5; clone_size: few; d_call: TRBD1; j_call: TRBJ2-3; cdr3_aa: CASSSRTGTGRSDTQYF; cdr3_nt: TGTGCCAGCAGTTCTCGGACCGGGACAGGGAGGTCAGATACGCAGTATTTT
v_call: TRBV27; clone_size: few; d_call: .; j_call: TRBJ1-5; cdr3_aa: CASSSQTVNQPQHF; cdr3_nt: TGTGCCAGCAGTTCGCAAACGGTCAATCAGCCCCAGCATTTT
v_call: TRBV12-3/TRBV12-4; clone_size: .; d_call: TRBD1; j_call: TRBJ1-2; cdr3_aa: CASSRVEGARGYTF; cdr3_nt: TGTGCCAGCAGCCGGGTGGAGGGGGCGCGGGGCTACACCTTC
v_call: TRBV15; clone_size: .; d_call: TRBD2; j_call: TRBJ2-1; cdr3_aa: CATSRTGLAPNNEQFF; cdr3_nt: TGTGCCACCAGCAGAACCGGACTAGCGCCCAACAATGAGCAGTTCTTC
v_call: TRBV4-3; clone_size: few; d_call: TRBD1; j_call: TRBJ1-6; cdr3_aa: CASSQARDSSPLHF; cdr3_nt: TGCGCCAGCAGCCAAGCGCGGGACAGCTCACCCCTCCACTTT
v_call: TRBV6-1; clone_size: few; d_call: .; j_call: TRBJ2-5; cdr3_aa: CASSPWDTQETQYF; cdr3_nt: TGTGCCAGCAGTCCCTGGGACACCCAAGAGACCCAGTACTTC
v_call: TRBV5-4; clone_size: .; d_call: .; j_call: TRBJ2-5; cdr3_aa: CASSFDLQGKETQYF; cdr3_nt: TGTGCCAGCAGCTTCGATTTGCAGGGGAAAGAGACCCAGTACTTC
v_call: TRBV5-1; clone_size: .; d_call: .; j_call: TRBJ2-2; cdr3_aa: CASSKGDTGELFF; cdr3_nt: TGCGCCAGCAGCAAGGGGGACACCGGGGAGCTGTTTTTT
v_call: TRBV27; clone_size: .; d_call: TRBD1; j_call: TRBJ1-4; cdr3_aa: CASSPGTGEGKLFF; cdr3_nt: TGTGCCAGCAGTCCAGGGACAGGAGAGGGAAAACTGTTTTTT
v_call: TRBV18; clone_size: few; d_call: TRBD1; j_call: TRBJ1-1; cdr3_aa: CASSPLPGTGVNTEAFF; cdr3_nt: TGTGCCAGCTCACCATTGCCCGGGACAGGGGTGAACACTGAAGCTTTCTTT
v_call: TRBV20-1; clone_size: many; d_call: .; j_call: TRBJ1-1; cdr3_aa: CSAGSLGGTEAFF; cdr3_nt: TGCAGTGCTGGGTCCTTGGGGGGCACTGAAGCTTTCTTT
v_call: TRBV5-1; clone_size: .; d_call: .; j_call: TRBJ1-1; cdr3_aa: CASSPGDALNTEAFF; cdr3_nt: TGCGCCAGCAGCCCGGGGGACGCCTTGAACACTGAAGCTTTCTTT
v_call: TRBV4-3; clone_size: .; d_call: TRBD1; j_call: TRBJ2-7; cdr3_aa: CASSQAPVGTGGAYEQYF; cdr3_nt: TGCGCCAGCAGCCAAGCTCCCGTGGGGACAGGGGGGGCCTACGAGCAGTACTTC
v_call: TRBV7-2; clone_size: many; d_call: TRBD2; j_call: TRBJ2-1; cdr3_aa: CASKLAGTNSYNEQFF; cdr3_nt: TGTGCCAGCAAACTAGCGGGAACCAACTCCTACAATGAGCAGTTCTTC
v_call: TRBV4-3; clone_size: .; d_call: .; j_call: TRBJ1-1; cdr3_aa: CASSQEWRTGKEVSF; cdr3_nt: TGCGCCAGCAGCCAAGAGTGGCGGACTGGAAAAGAAGTGAGTTTT
v_call: TRBV2; clone_size: .; d_call: .; j_call: TRBJ2-3; cdr3_aa: CASSRRGGISTDTQYF; cdr3_nt: TGTGCCAGCAGCCGCCGAGGAGGGATAAGCACAGATACGCAGTATTTT
v_call: TRBV28; clone_size: few; d_call: .; j_call: TRBJ2-1; cdr3_aa: CASSRGPRGNEQFF; cdr3_nt: TGTGCCAGCAGTCGGGGTCCTAGGGGCAATGAGCAGTTCTTC
v_call: TRBV25-1; clone_size: .; d_call: .; j_call: TRBJ1-1; cdr3_aa: CASPPNKRGETEAFF; cdr3_nt: TGTGCCAGCCCCCCCAATAAGAGGGGGGAGACTGAAGCTTTCTTT
v_call: TRBV7-9; clone_size: few; d_call: .; j_call: TRBJ2-7; cdr3_aa: CASSLQRSYEQYF; cdr3_nt: TGTGCCAGCAGCTTACAGCGATCCTACGAGCAGTACTTC
v_call: TRBV10-2; clone_size: few; d_call: .; j_call: TRBJ2-2; cdr3_aa: CASSESGVLGSGELFF; cdr3_nt: TGCGCCAGCAGTGAGTCCGGGGTTTTGGGTTCCGGGGAGCTGTTTTTT
v_call: TRBV6-1; clone_size: few; d_call: TRBD1; j_call: TRBJ1-2; cdr3_aa: CATAGTGSNYGYTF; cdr3_nt: TGTGCCACAGCCGGGACAGGGTCTAACTATGGCTACACCTTC
v_call: TRBV30; clone_size: .; d_call: .; j_call: TRBJ1-1; cdr3_aa: CAWSRDMGNTEAFF; cdr3_nt: TGTGCCTGGAGTAGGGACATGGGAAACACTGAAGCTTTCTTT
v_call: TRBV5-6; clone_size: .; d_call: TRBD2; j_call: TRBJ2-1; cdr3_aa: CASSRTSGNGRAEQFF; cdr3_nt: TGTGCCAGCAGCAGGACTAGCGGGAACGGTCGGGCTGAGCAGTTCTTC
v_call: TRBV12-3/TRBV12-4; clone_size: few; d_call: .; j_call: TRBJ2-1; cdr3_aa: CASTIGPGSYNEQFF; cdr3_nt: TGTGCCAGCACCATCGGACCGGGCTCCTACAATGAGCAGTTCTTC
v_call: TRBV20-1; clone_size: .; d_call: .; j_call: TRBJ2-1; cdr3_aa: CSARTRAYNEQFF; cdr3_nt: TGCAGTGCTAGAACTCGGGCCTACAATGAGCAGTTCTTC
v_call: TRBV29-1; clone_size: few; d_call: .; j_call: TRBJ1-1; cdr3_aa: CSVRRANTEAFF; cdr3_nt: TGCAGCGTGCGCCGGGCGAACACTGAAGCTTTCTTT
v_call: TRBV4-3; clone_size: .; d_call: .; j_call: TRBJ1-5; cdr3_aa: CASSQDISGFNQPQHF; cdr3_nt: TGCGCCAGCAGCCAAGACATATCAGGTTTCAATCAGCCCCAGCATTTT
v_call: TRBV7-9; clone_size: .; d_call: TRBD1; j_call: TRBJ2-5; cdr3_aa: CASSTNRGWGQETQYF; cdr3_nt: TGTGCCAGCAGCACCAACAGGGGTTGGGGGCAAGAGACCCAGTACTTC
v_call: TRBV20-1; clone_size: .; d_call: .; j_call: TRBJ1-2; cdr3_aa: CSASGQPFNYGYTF; cdr3_nt: TGCAGTGCTAGCGGACAGCCCTTTAACTATGGCTACACCTTC
v_call: TRBV12-3/TRBV12-4; clone_size: .; d_call: .; j_call: TRBJ1-1; cdr3_aa: CASSLEGEMNTEAFF; cdr3_nt: TGTGCCAGCAGTTTAGAGGGAGAGATGAACACTGAAGCTTTCTTT
v_call: TRBV24-1; clone_size: .; d_call: .; j_call: TRBJ1-1; cdr3_aa: CATTGTGGTEAFF; cdr3_nt: TGTGCCACCACCGGCACTGGGGGGACTGAAGCTTTCTTT
v_call: TRBV12-3/TRBV12-4; clone_size: few; d_call: .; j_call: TRBJ2-5; cdr3_aa: CASSLIAGAGETQYF; cdr3_nt: TGTGCCAGCAGTTTAATCGCAGGGGCAGGGGAGACCCAGTACTTC
v_call: TRBV12-3/TRBV12-4; clone_size: .; d_call: TRBD2; j_call: TRBJ2-1; cdr3_aa: CASSVLGTTIRREQFF; cdr3_nt: TGTGCCAGCAGTGTGCTCGGGACTACCATTCGACGTGAGCAGTTCTTC
v_call: TRBV6-5; clone_size: few; d_call: .; j_call: TRBJ2-7; cdr3_aa: CASSSPGSYEQYF; cdr3_nt: TGTGCCAGCAGTTCCCCTGGATCCTACGAGCAGTACTTC
v_call: TRBV27; clone_size: .; d_call: .; j_call: TRBJ1-2; cdr3_aa: CASSTNLGGDYGYTF; cdr3_nt: TGTGCCAGCAGTACAAACTTAGGCGGGGACTATGGCTACACCTTC
v_call: TRBV4-2; clone_size: .; d_call: TRBD2; j_call: TRBJ2-6; cdr3_aa: CASSQERAGLAGVSGANVLTF; cdr3_nt: TGTGCCAGCAGCCAAGAACGGGCGGGACTAGCGGGAGTTTCCGGGGCCAACGTCCTGACTTTC
v_call: TRBV20-1; clone_size: .; d_call: TRBD2; j_call: TRBJ2-3; cdr3_aa: CSAPGRVRSTDTQYF; cdr3_nt: TGCAGTGCGCCGGGGAGGGTTAGGAGCACAGATACGCAGTATTTT
v_call: TRBV18; clone_size: few; d_call: .; j_call: TRBJ2-5; cdr3_aa: CASSQGSQETQYF; cdr3_nt: TGTGCCAGCTCACAGGGATCTCAAGAGACCCAGTACTTC
v_call: TRBV29-1; clone_size: .; d_call: .; j_call: TRBJ2-5; cdr3_aa: CSVRPGAQYF; cdr3_nt: TGCAGCGTCCGCCCAGGGGCCCAGTACTTC
v_call: TRBV20-1; clone_size: .; d_call: TRBD2; j_call: TRBJ2-1; cdr3_aa: CSAQGLAGAPLNEQFF; cdr3_nt: TGCAGTGCTCAGGGACTAGCGGGGGCCCCGCTTAATGAGCAGTTCTTC
v_call: TRBV29-1; clone_size: few; d_call: .; j_call: TRBJ1-3; cdr3_aa: CSVVQSSGNTIYF; cdr3_nt: TGCAGCGTTGTCCAGAGCTCTGGAAACACCATATATTTT